A selection of T cell receptor beta chains follows, all from one sample in a study of shared clonotypes between healthy human individuals. Profiled with immunoSEQ multiplex PCR; TCRdb holds only in-frame clones, not every one. The data hold around 640,000 clones, with 90% to 97% observed a single time. What was sequenced was naive CD8+ T cells sorted from blood. The receptors stem from a woman in her 30s in good health. Both conserved end residues are part of each CDR3. D genes are given only for firm matches. Clone sizes are given selectively: once, few, many, or a class where the clone is expanded.

clone_size j_call d_call v_call cdr3_aa cdr3_nt
. TRBJ2-7 . TRBV15 CATSTGSEQYF TGTGCCACCAGCACAGGGAGCGAGCAGTACTTC
. TRBJ2-2 . TRBV5-1 CASSLEQGTGELFF TGCGCCAGCAGCTTGGAACAGGGAACCGGGGAGCTGTTTTTT
. TRBJ2-7 TRBD2 TRBV5-1 CASSSGLAGVYEQYF TGCGCCAGCAGCTCCGGACTAGCGGGGGTTTACGAGCAGTACTTC
. TRBJ2-7 TRBD2 TRBV7-9 CASSLEVSSGYSYEQYF TGTGCCAGCAGCTTAGAGGTTTCTAGCGGGTACTCCTACGAGCAGTACTTC
. TRBJ2-6 . TRBV4-1 CASSQVGVGRLSSGANVLTF TGCGCCAGCAGCCAAGTGGGAGTGGGCAGATTATCCTCTGGGGCCAACGTCCTGACTTTC
. TRBJ2-5 . TRBV28 CASSGLSGQETQYF TGTGCCAGCAGTGGGTTGTCGGGGCAAGAGACCCAGTACTTC
. TRBJ2-5 TRBD1 TRBV27 CASHEGTGGSETQYF TGTGCCAGCCATGAGGGGACAGGGGGCTCGGAGACCCAGTACTTC
once TRBJ2-3 . TRBV7-9 CASSLVPGLKTLTDTQYF TGTGCCAGCAGCTTAGTTCCAGGGCTCAAAACACTCACAGATACGCAGTATTTT
. TRBJ2-1 TRBD2 TRBV14 CASSQVGAGGHNEQFF TGTGCCAGCAGCCAAGTTGGAGCGGGGGGGCACAATGAGCAGTTCTTC
. TRBJ2-1 . TRBV28 CASSWTLASEQFF TGTGCCAGCAGTTGGACTCTAGCAAGTGAGCAGTTCTTC
. TRBJ1-5 . TRBV28 CASSTRRAGPGGNQPQHF TGTGCCAGCAGCACTCGGCGGGCAGGGCCCGGGGGCAATCAGCCCCAGCATTTT
. TRBJ2-1 . TRBV27 CASSFLGTYNEQFF TGTGCCAGCAGTTTCCTTGGAACCTACAATGAGCAGTTCTTC
. TRBJ1-1 . TRBV11-2 CASSLGLTEAFF TGTGCCAGCAGCTTAGGACTCACTGAAGCTTTCTTT